The 31 T cell receptor beta chains below were found in one sample sequenced in a study of control samples from healthy donors and cancer patients. TCRdb keeps only in-frame clones here, not all; method: immunoSEQ multiplex PCR. Among about 150,000 clones listed, around 94% were seen once. Sequenced input: PBMCs. These receptors all stem from a man aged 55-75 years with colorectal cancer.

The chain is built from TRBV10-2 and TRBJ2-7; the D is unclear. The CDR3 covers 12 residues. V was pared by 2 bases and J by 4 bases, with 6 bases between. The V gene's germline CDR1 is WSHSY and CDR2 SAAADI. CDR3 protein: CASSENRYEQYF. The CDR3 DNA reads TGCGCCAGCAGTGAGAACAGATACGAGCAGTACTTC.

This chain links TRBV10-1 with TRBJ1-1; 10 bases map to TRBD1. The CDR3 is made up of 13 amino acids. Germline V gene lookup returns CDR1 WNHNN and CDR2 SYGVQD (reference sequence). Trimming removed 6 bases from V and 9 bases from J; junction bases left unmatched: 7. The CDR3 region has the DNA TGCGCCAGCAGAAGGACAGGGGGTCTGAAAGCTTTCTTT. This sequence encodes CASRRTGGLKAFF.

This clone was recorded only once. The chain employs TRBV10-3 and TRBJ1-2; perhaps TRBD1 as D (5 bases). V dropped 6 bases and J dropped 7 bases, with 15 bases sitting between them. Germline values: CDR1 ENHRY, CDR2 SYGVKD. This CDR3 has 13 residues. This CDR3 is CAIRGQGSGGYTF. CDR3 in DNA: TGTGCCATCAGGGGGCAGGGATCGGGTGGCTACACCTTC.

This clone has a single count. This chain links TRBV30 with TRBJ1-1; no clear D gene. Germline V gene data show CDR1 as GTSNPN and CDR2 as SVGIG (reference sequence). This CDR3 comprises 13 residues. V was trimmed by 3 bases and J by 0 bases, leaving 8 bases between them. Written as DNA, the CDR3 is TGTGCCTGGAGGAGAACAGTGAACACTGAAGCTTTCTTT. This codes for CAWRRTVNTEAFF.

The chain joins TRBV7-2 to TRBJ2-7; D is undetermined. The V and J ends lost 8 bases and 0 bases respectively, with 11 bases between them. The V gene's germline CDR1 is SGHTA and CDR2 FQGNSA. This CDR3 region has 13 residues. CDR3 sequence: CASSLRNSYEQYF. CDR3 sequence (DNA): TGTGCCAGCTCCCTAAGGAACTCCTACGAGCAGTACTTC. The whole variable domain, remainder taken from reference TRBV7-2 and TRBJ2-7, is GAGVSQSPSNKVTEKGKDVELRCDPISGHTALYWYRQSLGQGLEFLIYFQGNSAPDKSGLPSDRFSAERTGGSVSTLTIQRTQQEDSAVYLCASSLRNSYEQYFGPGTRLTVT.

This chain links TRBV5-1 with TRBJ2-3; tentatively, D is TRBD2 (6 bases). V was pared by 0 bases and J by 5 bases, with 19 bases between. Germline V gene sequence: CDR1 SGHRS, CDR2 YFSETQ. The CDR3 covers 17 residues. CDR3 sequence (DNA): TGCGCCAGCAGCTTGGTGGGGGGTTATCGGTCCGTAGATACGCAGTATTTT. Its protein product is CASSLVGGYRSVDTQYF.

The chain recombines TRBV7-2 with TRBJ1-5; 7 bases line up with TRBD1. This CDR3 is built from 15 residues. V dropped 1 base and J dropped 7; count of bases not matched to a gene: 7. The germline V gene has CDR1 SGHTA and CDR2 FQGNSA. CDR3 sequence: CASSLERAGGQPQHF. DNA for the CDR3: TGTGCCAGCAGCTTAGAAAGGGCAGGGGGACAGCCCCAGCATTTT.

V and J are TRBV30 and TRBJ1-1; D not resolved. Trimming pared 0 bases from V and 7 bases from J, leaving 9 bases between. Germline assignment: CDR1 GTSNPN and CDR2 SVGIG (reference sequence). The CDR3 has 12 amino acids. CDR3 bases: TGTGCCTGGAGTGTACTAGTGGGTGAAGCTTTCTTT. Its protein is CAWSVLVGEAFF.

This sequence joins TRBV12-5 and TRBJ1-1; D is ambiguous. Trimming pared 6 bases from V and 7 bases from J, leaving 9 bases between. CDR3 size: 11 residues. Germline V gene lookup returns CDR1 LGHNT and CDR2 FRNRAP. In DNA, the CDR3 is TGTGCTAGTGGCCTCCCCTTTGAAGCTTTCTTT. Translated, it gives CASGLPFEAFF.

This clone was seen a single time. This chain joins TRBV6-4 and TRBJ2-1; 12 bases fit TRBD1. Trimming cost V 6 bases and J 9 bases; bases outside gene matches: 3. Germline CDR1 reads MRHNA; CDR2 reads SNTAGT. There are 13 residues in the CDR3. The CDR3 sequence: CASRGTGGVEQFF. The CDR3 region has the DNA TGTGCCAGCAGGGGGACAGGGGGCGTTGAGCAGTTCTTC.

The chain recombines TRBV4-3 with TRBJ1-2, with no clear D. Trimming removed 1 base at V and 4 bases at J, with 10 bases between. The germline gives CDR1 LGHNA, CDR2 YSLEER. The CDR3 is 14 amino acids. DNA for the CDR3: TGCGCCAGCAGCCAAGTTGAGGTTGCCTATGGCTACACCTTC. This codes for CASSQVEVAYGYTF.

V usage is TRBV7-6 and J usage is TRBJ2-1; 10 nucleotides agree with TRBD2. The CDR3 runs 18 residues. CDR1 is SGHVS and CDR2 is FNYEAQ in the germline V gene. V shed 1 base, J shed 0 bases, and the junction held 6 bases outside the gene matches. In DNA, the CDR3 is TGTGCCAGCAGCTTAGGGAGTAGCGGGGGGAGCTCCTACAATGAGCAGTTCTTC. Translated, it gives CASSLGSSGGSSYNEQFF.

The V and J genes are TRBV19 and TRBJ1-1, with unresolved D. Germline V gives CDR1 LNHDA, CDR2 SQIVND (reference sequence). V lost 6 bases to trimming and J lost 3 bases, with 8 bases between them. CDR3 length: 12 amino acids. The CDR3 region has the DNA TGTGCCAGTAGGGTAAGGGACACTGAAGCTTTCTTT. It specifies CASRVRDTEAFF.

Of note for this clone: Within the sample, other DNA sequences also encode this same CDR3. The chain uses TRBV7-9 and TRBJ2-3, with 9 bases that match TRBD1. CDR1 SEHNR and CDR2 FQNEAQ come from the germline V gene (reference sequence). With 5 bases clipped from V and 0 bases from J, the junction kept 3 bases outside the gene matches. This CDR3 region has 15 residues. Here the CDR3 reads CASSPGQGSTDTQYF. DNA of the CDR3: TGTGCCAGCAGCCCCGGACAGGGGAGCACAGATACGCAGTATTTT.

The genes are TRBV28 and TRBJ2-1; D tentatively reads TRBD1 or TRBD2 (5 bases each). Trimming removed 5 bases from V and 5 bases from J, with 19 bases in between. The CDR3 loop spans 16 amino acids. Germline V gene sequence: CDR1 MDHEN, CDR2 SYDVKM. CDR3 sequence reads: CASSAHTWGKDNEQFF. The CDR3 region has the DNA TGTGCCAGCAGTGCACACACGTGGGGGAAAGACAATGAGCAGTTCTTC.

The chain employs TRBV6-6 and TRBJ2-4; tentatively, D is TRBD2 (5 bases). Per the germline V gene, CDR1 is MNHNY and CDR2 is SVGAGI (reference sequence). Trimming stripped 6 bases from V and 0 bases from J, with 15 bases between. There are 16 residues in the CDR3. The CDR3 nucleotides read TGTGCCAGCAGACCCAGACGGGAACTAGCCAAAAACATTCAGTACTTC. The encoded protein is CASRPRRELAKNIQYF.

CDR3 loop: CASSKGTGVYEQYF. DNA for the CDR3: TGCGCCAGCAGCAAAGGGACAGGGGTTTACGAGCAGTACTTC. The gene calls are TRBV5-1 and TRBJ2-7; 10 bases match TRBD1. The V and J ends lost 4 bases and 4 bases, in that order; junction bases with no gene match: 5. The germline V gene has CDR1 SGHRS and CDR2 YFSETQ. This CDR3 contains 14 residues.

A single count supports this clone. V gene TRBV4-3 combines with J gene TRBJ2-3; D is unclear. Germline CDR1 LGHNA, CDR2 YSLEER. The length of the CDR3 is 15 residues. With 0 bases removed from V and 1 base from J, the gap between germline ends came to 8 bases. CDR3 sequence (DNA): TGCGCCAGCAGCCAAGAGTTCCGGGGCACAGATACGCAGTATTTT. Amino acid sequence: CASSQEFRGTDTQYF.

The rearrangement joins TRBV5-5 to TRBJ2-5; 8 nucleotides match TRBD1. The CDR3 sequence is 14 residues long. The V segment lost 2 bases and the J segment 4 bases; nucleotides outside the gene matches: 4. CDR1 SGHKS and CDR2 YYEKEE come from the germline V gene (reference sequence). The CDR3 DNA follows: TGTGCCAGCAGCTTACGCAGGGGGCTAGAGACCCAGTACTTC. This encodes CASSLRRGLETQYF. Full variable domain (rest looked up from reference TRBV5-5 and TRBJ2-5): DAGVTQSPTHLIKTRGQQVTLRCSPISGHKSVSWYQQVLGQGPQFIFQYYEKEERGRGNFPDRFSARQFPNYSSELNVNALLLGDSALYLCASSLRRGLETQYFGPGTRLLVL.

CDR3 bases: TGCGCCAGCAGCTTGGCCGGAGGCACCGACACAGATACGCAGTATTTT. Translation: CASSLAGGTDTDTQYF. The V and J genes are TRBV5-1 and TRBJ2-3, with D possibly matching TRBD2 (5 bases). CDR3 length: 16 amino acids. Trimming pared 0 bases from V and 2 bases from J, leaving 13 bases between. Germline-derived CDR1 and CDR2 are SGHRS and YFSETQ.

The chain couples TRBV13 to TRBJ2-1; TRBD2 matches at 12 bases. Germline CDR1 and CDR2: PRHDT and FYEKMQ (reference sequence). V lost 4 bases to trimming and J lost 8 bases; unmatched junction nucleotides: 6. This CDR3 has 15 amino acids. The CDR3 DNA follows: TGTGCCAGCAGCTCCCTAGCGGGGGGGCACGATGAGCAGTTCTTC. It is translated as CASSSLAGGHDEQFF. The variable domain in full, completed from reference TRBV13 and TRBJ2-1, reads AAGVIQSPRHLIKEKRETATLKCYPIPRHDTVYWYQQGPGQDPQFLISFYEKMQSDKGSIPDRFSAQQFSDYHSELNMSSLELGDSALYFCASSSLAGGHDEQFFGPGTRLTVL.

This chain links TRBV5-5 with TRBJ1-2; unclear D gene. CDR3 length: 13 amino acids. V gave up 0 bases and J gave up 7 bases, with 10 bases separating them. The V gene's germline CDR1 is SGHKS and CDR2 YYEKEE (reference sequence). For the CDR3, the DNA is TGTGCCAGCAGCTTGGCTGGGAAGCGTGGCTACACCTTC. Amino acid sequence: CASSLAGKRGYTF.

V and J are TRBV7-2 and TRBJ2-7, with 7 bases identical to TRBD1. Per the germline V gene, CDR1 is SGHTA and CDR2 is FQGNSA. Trimming removed 5 bases from V and 3 bases from J; junction bases left unmatched: 4. The CDR3 loop spans 13 amino acids. The CDR3 nucleotides read TGTGCCAGCAGCGGACAGGACAGCTACGAGCAGTACTTC. Translated, it gives CASSGQDSYEQYF.

On this clone: The DNA is left out, because the CDR3 cannot be placed on it with certainty; the CDR3 is given as TCRdb lists it. The V and J genes are TRBV4-3 and TRBJ2-7; TRBD2 is taken as the D call from the table, unchecked against the DNA. The CDR3 adds up to 15 amino acids, both ends counted. Germline CDR1 reads LGHNA; CDR2 reads YSLEER. The CDR3 here is CASSSSRGGMYEQYF.

The rearrangement uses TRBV25-1 and TRBJ2-1, with a weak D call TRBD2 (5 bases). The CDR3 extends over 14 amino acids. Germline CDR1 MGHDK, CDR2 SYGVNS. V was pared by 6 bases and J by 4 bases, with 13 bases between. Here the CDR3 reads CASSPPGGYNEQFF. The CDR3 region has the DNA TGTGCCAGCAGCCCCCCGGGCGGGTACAATGAGCAGTTCTTC.

This chain joins TRBV14 and TRBJ1-1; D is unresolved. This CDR3 has 13 amino acids. V gave up 1 base and J gave up 1 base, with 4 bases separating them. Germline assignment: CDR1 SGHDN and CDR2 FVKESK. CDR3 bases: TGTGCCAGCAGCCAAGTGAAGAACACTGAAGCTTTCTTT. Its protein is CASSQVKNTEAFF. Filled out from reference TRBV14 and TRBJ1-1, the complete variable domain reads EAGVTQFPSHSVIEKGQTVTLRCDPISGHDNLYWYRRVMGKEIKFLLHFVKESKQDESGMPNNRFLAERTGGTYSTLKVQPAELEDSGVYFCASSQVKNTEAFFGQGTRLTVV.

The genes are TRBV30 and TRBJ1-1; D remains ambiguous. Germline assignment: CDR1 GTSNPN and CDR2 SVGIG (reference sequence). There are 14 residues in the CDR3. V was cut by 1 base and J by 3 bases, with 12 bases left in between. DNA for the CDR3: TGTGCCTGGAGTGGGATCTCAGGTTACACTGAAGCTTTCTTT. Translated, it gives CAWSGISGYTEAFF.

The chain combines TRBV9 with TRBJ1-5, with 10 bases lining up with TRBD1. The ends lost 0 bases at V and 6 bases at J; junction bases unmatched: 0. The CDR3 has 14 residues. The germline gives CDR1 SGDLS, CDR2 YYNGEE. This CDR3 is CASSVGDRGQPQHF. The CDR3 DNA sequence: TGTGCCAGCAGCGTAGGGGACAGGGGTCAGCCCCAGCATTTT.

This clone was detected only once. This sequence joins TRBV6-5 and TRBJ2-3; TRBD2 aligns across 7 bases. The ends lost 2 bases at V and 3 bases at J; junction bases unmatched: 5. The germline V gene has CDR1 MNHEY and CDR2 SVGAGI. The CDR3 contains 15 residues. CDR3 bases: TGTGCCAGCAGTTACGGTCGGGGGGAAACAGATACGCAGTATTTT. This sequence encodes CASSYGRGETDTQYF.

This chain joins TRBV30 and TRBJ2-7, with D perhaps matching TRBD1 (6 bases). The V and J ends lost 3 bases and 0 bases respectively, with 12 bases between them. Germline CDR1 reads GTSNPN; CDR2 reads SVGIG (reference sequence). CDR3 length equals 14 residues. The CDR3 region has the DNA TGTGCCTGGAGACCGACAGGAGCCTCCTACGAGCAGTACTTC. Its translation is CAWRPTGASYEQYF. The whole variable domain, filled in from reference TRBV30 and TRBJ2-7, reads SQTIHQWPATLVQPVGSPLSLECTVEGTSNPNLYWYRQAAGRGLQLLFYSVGIGQISSEVPQNLSASRPQDRQFILSSKKLLLSDSGFYLCAWRPTGASYEQYFGPGTRLTVT.

The chain has TRBV6-2 or TRBV6-3 and TRBJ1-5; 9 positions agree with TRBD1. Germline V gene sequence: CDR1 MNHEY, CDR2 SVGEGT. The CDR3 loop spans 14 amino acids. Trimming at V came to 6 bases and at J to 6 bases, leaving 6 bases not matched to a gene. CDR3 amino acids: CASSPQGASQPQHF. The DNA for the CDR3 is TGTGCCAGCAGCCCACAGGGGGCCAGTCAGCCCCAGCATTTT.